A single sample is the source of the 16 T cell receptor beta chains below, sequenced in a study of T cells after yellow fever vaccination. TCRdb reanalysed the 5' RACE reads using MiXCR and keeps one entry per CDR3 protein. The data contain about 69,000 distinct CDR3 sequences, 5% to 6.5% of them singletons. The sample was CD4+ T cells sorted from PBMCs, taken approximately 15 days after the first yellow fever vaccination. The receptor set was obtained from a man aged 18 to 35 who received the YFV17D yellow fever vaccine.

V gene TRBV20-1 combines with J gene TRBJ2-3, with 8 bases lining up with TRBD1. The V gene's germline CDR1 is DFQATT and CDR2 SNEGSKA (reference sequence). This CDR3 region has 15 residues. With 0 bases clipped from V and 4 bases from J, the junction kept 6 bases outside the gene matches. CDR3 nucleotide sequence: TGCAGTGCTAGAGATCAGGACAGGGCGGCAGATACGCAGTATTTT. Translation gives CSARDQDRAADTQYF.

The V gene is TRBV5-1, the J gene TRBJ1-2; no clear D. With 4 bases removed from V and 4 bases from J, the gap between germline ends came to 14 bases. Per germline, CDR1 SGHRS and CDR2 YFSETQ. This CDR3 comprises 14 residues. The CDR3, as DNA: TGCGCCAGCAGCCCTGAACCCGGGCCCTATGGCTACACCTTC. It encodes CASSPEPGPYGYTF.

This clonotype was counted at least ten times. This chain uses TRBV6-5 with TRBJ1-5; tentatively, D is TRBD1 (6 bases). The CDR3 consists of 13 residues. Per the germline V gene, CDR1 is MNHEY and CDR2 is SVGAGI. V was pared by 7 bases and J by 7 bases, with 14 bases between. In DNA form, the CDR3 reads TGTGCCAGCATAAGAGGGGGGGACCAGCCCCAGCATTTT. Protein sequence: CASIRGGDQPQHF.

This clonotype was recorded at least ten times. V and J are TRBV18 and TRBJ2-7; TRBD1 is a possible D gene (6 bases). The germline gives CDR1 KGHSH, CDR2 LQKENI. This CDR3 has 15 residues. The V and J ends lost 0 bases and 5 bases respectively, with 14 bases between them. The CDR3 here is CASSPPNRALNEQYF. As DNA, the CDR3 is TGTGCCAGCTCACCACCGAACAGGGCGCTGAACGAGCAGTACTTC.

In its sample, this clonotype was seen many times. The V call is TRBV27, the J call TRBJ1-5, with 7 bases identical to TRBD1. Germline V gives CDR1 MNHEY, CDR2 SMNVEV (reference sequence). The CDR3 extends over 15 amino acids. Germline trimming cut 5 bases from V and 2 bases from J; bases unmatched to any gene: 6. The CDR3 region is CASSLRQGGNQPQHF. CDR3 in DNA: TGTGCCAGCAGTCTTCGGCAGGGGGGCAATCAGCCCCAGCATTTT.

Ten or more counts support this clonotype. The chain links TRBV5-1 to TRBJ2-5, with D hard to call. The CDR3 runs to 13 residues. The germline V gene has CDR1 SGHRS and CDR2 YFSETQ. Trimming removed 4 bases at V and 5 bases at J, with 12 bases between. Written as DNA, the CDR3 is TGCGCCAGCAGCCTCGCCCCTACGGAGACCCAGTACTTC. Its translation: CASSLAPTETQYF.

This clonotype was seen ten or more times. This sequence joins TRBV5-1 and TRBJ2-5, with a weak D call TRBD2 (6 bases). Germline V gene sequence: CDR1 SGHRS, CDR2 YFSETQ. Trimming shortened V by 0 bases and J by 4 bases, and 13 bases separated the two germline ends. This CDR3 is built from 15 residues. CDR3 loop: CASSLALGGGETQYF. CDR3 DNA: TGCGCCAGCAGCTTGGCCCTGGGGGGAGGAGAGACCCAGTACTTC.

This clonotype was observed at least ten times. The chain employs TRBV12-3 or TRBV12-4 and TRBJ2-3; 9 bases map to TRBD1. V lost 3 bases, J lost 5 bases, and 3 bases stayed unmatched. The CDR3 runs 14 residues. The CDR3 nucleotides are TGTGCCAGCAGTTTCACAGGGGGCGTAGATACGCAGTATTTT. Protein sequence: CASSFTGGVDTQYF.

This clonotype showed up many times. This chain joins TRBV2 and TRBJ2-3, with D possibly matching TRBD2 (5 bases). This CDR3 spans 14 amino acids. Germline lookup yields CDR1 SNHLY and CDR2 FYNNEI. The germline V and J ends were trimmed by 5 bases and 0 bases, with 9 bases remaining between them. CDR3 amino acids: CASSNRRSTDTQYF. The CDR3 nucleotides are TGTGCCAGCAGTAATAGGAGGAGCACAGATACGCAGTATTTT.

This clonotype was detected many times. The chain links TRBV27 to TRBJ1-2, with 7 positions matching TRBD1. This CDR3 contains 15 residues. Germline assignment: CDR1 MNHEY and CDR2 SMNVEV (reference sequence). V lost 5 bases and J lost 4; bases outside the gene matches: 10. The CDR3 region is CASSPHSGTAYGYTF. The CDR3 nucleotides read TGTGCCAGCAGTCCTCATTCCGGGACAGCCTATGGCTACACCTTC.

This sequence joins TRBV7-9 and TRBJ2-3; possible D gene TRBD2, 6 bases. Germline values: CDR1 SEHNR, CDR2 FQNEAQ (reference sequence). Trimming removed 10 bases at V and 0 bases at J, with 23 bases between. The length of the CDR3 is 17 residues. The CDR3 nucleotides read TGTGCCATGGGCCGTGGACCCGGGGCGGGAAGCACAGATACGCAGTATTTT. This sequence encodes CAMGRGPGAGSTDTQYF. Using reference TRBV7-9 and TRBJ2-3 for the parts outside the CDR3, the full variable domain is DTGVSQNPRHKITKRGQNVTFRCDPISEHNRLYWYRQTLGQGPEFLTYFQNEAQLEKSRLLSDRFSAERPKGSFSTLEIQRTEQGDSAMYLCAMGRGPGAGSTDTQYFGPGTRLTVL.

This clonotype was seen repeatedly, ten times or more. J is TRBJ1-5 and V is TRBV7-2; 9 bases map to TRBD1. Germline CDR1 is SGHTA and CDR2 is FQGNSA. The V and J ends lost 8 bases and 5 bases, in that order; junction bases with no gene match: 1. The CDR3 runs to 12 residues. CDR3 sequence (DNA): TGTGCCAGCGGGACAGGGTATCAGCCCCAGCATTTT. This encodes CASGTGYQPQHF.

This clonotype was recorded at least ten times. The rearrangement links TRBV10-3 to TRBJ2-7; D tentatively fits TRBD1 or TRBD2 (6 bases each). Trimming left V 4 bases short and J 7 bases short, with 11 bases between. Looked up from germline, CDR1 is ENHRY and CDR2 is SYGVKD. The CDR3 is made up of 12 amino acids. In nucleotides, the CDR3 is TGTGCCATCAGTGGAGGGGGGCGTGAGCAGTACGTC. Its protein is CAISGGGREQYV.

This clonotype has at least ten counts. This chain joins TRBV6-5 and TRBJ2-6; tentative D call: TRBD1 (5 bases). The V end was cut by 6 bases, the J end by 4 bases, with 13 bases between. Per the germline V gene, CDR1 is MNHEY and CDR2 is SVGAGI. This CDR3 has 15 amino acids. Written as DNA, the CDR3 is TGTGCCAGCAGATTCAGGGTATCGGGGGCCAACGTCCTGACTTTC. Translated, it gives CASRFRVSGANVLTF.

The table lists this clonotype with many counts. Written as DNA, the CDR3 is TGTGCCACCAGTCTCGGGGGGGGGAACACCGGGGAGCTGTTTTTT. This gives the protein CATSLGGGNTGELFF. The J gene is TRBJ2-2, the V gene TRBV24-1; 8 positions agree with TRBD2. CDR1 and CDR2 (germline): KGHDR, SFDVKD. The CDR3 contains 15 residues. The trim removed 6 bases at V and 1 base at J, leaving 3 bases unmatched.

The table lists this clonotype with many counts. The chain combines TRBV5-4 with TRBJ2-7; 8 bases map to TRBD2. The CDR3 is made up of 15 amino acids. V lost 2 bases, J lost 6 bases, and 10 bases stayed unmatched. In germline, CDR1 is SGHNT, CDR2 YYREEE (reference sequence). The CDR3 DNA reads TGTGCCAGCAGCTTACATCCCGGGACTAGAGGCGAGCAGTACGTC. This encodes CASSLHPGTRGEQYV.